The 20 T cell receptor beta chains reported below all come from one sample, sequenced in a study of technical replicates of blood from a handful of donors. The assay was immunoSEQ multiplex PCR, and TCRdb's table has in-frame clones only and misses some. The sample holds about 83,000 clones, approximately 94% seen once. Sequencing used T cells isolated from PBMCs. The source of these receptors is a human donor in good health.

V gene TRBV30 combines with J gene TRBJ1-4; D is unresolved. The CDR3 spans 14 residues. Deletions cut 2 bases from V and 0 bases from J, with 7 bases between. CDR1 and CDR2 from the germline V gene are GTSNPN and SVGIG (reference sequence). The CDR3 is CAWSWAATNEKLFF. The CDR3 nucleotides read TGTGCCTGGAGTTGGGCCGCAACTAATGAAAAACTGTTTTTT.

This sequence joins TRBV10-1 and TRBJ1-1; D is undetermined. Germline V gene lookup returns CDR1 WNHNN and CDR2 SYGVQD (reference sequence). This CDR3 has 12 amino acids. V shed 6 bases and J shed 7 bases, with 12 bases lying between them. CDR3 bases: TGCGCCAGCAGCCCCGCCCTAGGTGAAGCTTTCTTT. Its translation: CASSPALGEAFF.

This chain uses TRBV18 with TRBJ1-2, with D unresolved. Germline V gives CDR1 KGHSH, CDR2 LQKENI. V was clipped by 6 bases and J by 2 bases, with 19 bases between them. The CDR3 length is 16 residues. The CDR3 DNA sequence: TGTGCCAGCTCGCCGGTCCTCGGGGAGAGCAACTATGGCTACACCTTC. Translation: CASSPVLGESNYGYTF. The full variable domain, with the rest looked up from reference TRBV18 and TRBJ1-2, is NAGVMQNPRHLVRRRGQEARLRCSPMKGHSHVYWYRQLPEEGLKFMVYLQKENIIDESGMPKERFSAEFPKEGPSILRIQQVVRGDSAAYFCASSPVLGESNYGYTFGSGTRLTVV.

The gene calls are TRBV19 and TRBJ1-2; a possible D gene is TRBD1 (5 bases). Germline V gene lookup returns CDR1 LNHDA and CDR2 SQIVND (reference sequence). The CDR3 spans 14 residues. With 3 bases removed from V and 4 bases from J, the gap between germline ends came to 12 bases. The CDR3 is CASSMPGIGYGYTF. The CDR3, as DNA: TGTGCCAGTAGTATGCCAGGGATTGGCTATGGCTACACCTTC. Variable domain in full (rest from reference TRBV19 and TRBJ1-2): DGGITQSPKYLFRKEGQNVTLSCEQNLNHDAMYWYRQDPGQGLRLIYYSQIVNDFQKGDIAEGYSVSREKKESFPLTVTSAQKNPTAFYLCASSMPGIGYGYTFGSGTRLTVV.

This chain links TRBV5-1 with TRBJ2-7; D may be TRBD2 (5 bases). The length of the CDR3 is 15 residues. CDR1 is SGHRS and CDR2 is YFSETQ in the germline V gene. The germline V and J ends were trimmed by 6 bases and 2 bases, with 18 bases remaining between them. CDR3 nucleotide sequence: TGCGCCAGCACCGCTTCGGAGCGGAACCCCTACGAGCAGTACTTC. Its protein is CASTASERNPYEQYF.

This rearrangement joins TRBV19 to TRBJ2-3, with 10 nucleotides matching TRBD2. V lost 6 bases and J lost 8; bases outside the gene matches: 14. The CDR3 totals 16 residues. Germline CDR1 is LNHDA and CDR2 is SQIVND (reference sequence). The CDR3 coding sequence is TGTGCCAGTAGGCCAGGCCCAGCTAGCGGGAGATCTACGCAGTATTTT. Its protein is CASRPGPASGRSTQYF.

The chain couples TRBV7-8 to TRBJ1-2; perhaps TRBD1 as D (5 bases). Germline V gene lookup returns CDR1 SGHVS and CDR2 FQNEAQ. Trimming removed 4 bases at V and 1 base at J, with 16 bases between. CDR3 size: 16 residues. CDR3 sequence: CASSWLRQTYNYGYTF. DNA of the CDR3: TGTGCCAGCAGCTGGCTTAGACAGACTTATAACTATGGCTACACCTTC.

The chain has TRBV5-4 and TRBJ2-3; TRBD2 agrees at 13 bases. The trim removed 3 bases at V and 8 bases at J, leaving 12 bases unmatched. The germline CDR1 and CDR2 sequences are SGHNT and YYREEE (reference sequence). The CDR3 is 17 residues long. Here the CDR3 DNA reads TGTGCCAGCAGCTCACTAGCGGGGGGGAAACGGGGTGGTACGCAGTATTTT. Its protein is CASSSLAGGKRGGTQYF.

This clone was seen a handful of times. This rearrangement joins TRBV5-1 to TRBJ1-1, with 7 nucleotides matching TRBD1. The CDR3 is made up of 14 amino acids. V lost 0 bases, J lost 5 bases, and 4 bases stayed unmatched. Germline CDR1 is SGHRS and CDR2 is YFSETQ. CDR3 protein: CASSLGQGWTEAFF. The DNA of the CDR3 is TGCGCCAGCAGCTTGGGACAGGGATGGACTGAAGCTTTCTTT.

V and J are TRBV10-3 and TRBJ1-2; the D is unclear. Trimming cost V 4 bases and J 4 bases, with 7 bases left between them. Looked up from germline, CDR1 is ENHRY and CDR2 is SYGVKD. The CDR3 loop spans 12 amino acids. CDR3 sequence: CAISGGSYGYTF. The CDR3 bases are TGTGCCATCAGTGGCGGTAGCTATGGCTACACCTTC.

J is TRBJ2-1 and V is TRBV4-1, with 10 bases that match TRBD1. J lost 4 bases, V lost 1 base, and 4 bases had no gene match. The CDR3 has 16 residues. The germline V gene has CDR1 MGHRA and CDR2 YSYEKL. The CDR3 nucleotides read TGCGCCAGCAGCCAAGCCCGGGGACAGGGGTACAATGAGCAGTTCTTC. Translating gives CASSQARGQGYNEQFF.

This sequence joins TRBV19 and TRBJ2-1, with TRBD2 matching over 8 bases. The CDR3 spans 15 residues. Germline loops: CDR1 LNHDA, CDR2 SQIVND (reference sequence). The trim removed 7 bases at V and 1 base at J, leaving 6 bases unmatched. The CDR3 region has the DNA TGTGCCAGTACCCGAGCGGGAGCATCCTACAATGAGCAGTTCTTC. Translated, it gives CASTRAGASYNEQFF.

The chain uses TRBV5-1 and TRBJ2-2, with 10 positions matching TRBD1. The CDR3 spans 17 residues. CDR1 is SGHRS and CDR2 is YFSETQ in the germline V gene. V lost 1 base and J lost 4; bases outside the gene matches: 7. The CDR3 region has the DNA TGCGCCAGCAGCTTGACCCGGGACAGGGGCGGCACCGGGGAGCTGTTTTTT. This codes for CASSLTRDRGGTGELFF.

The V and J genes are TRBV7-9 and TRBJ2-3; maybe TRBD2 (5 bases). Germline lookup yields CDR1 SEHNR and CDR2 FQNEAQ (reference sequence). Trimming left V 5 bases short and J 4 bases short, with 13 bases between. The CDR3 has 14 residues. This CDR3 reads CASSPITSSDTQYF. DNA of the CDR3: TGTGCCAGCAGCCCTATCACTAGTTCAGATACGCAGTATTTT.

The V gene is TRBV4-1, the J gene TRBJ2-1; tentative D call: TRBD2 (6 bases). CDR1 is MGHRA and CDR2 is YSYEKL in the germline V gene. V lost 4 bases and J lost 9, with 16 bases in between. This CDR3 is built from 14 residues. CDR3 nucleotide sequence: TGCGCCAGCAGCCCTCACACGGGGGATCGTGAGCAGTTCTTC. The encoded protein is CASSPHTGDREQFF.

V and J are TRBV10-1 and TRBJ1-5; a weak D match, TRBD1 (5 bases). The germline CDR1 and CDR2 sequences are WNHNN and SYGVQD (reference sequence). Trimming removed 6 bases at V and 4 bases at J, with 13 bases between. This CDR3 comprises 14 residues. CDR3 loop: CASRGGTANQPQHF. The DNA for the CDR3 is TGCGCCAGCAGGGGAGGGACGGCTAATCAGCCCCAGCATTTT.

The CDR3 DNA sequence: TGTGCCAGCAGTTCAAGCGGGAGTGACGAGCAGTACTTC. Translated, it gives CASSSSGSDEQYF. This chain connects TRBV5-4 to TRBJ2-7; 8 bases fit TRBD2. Germline loops: CDR1 SGHNT, CDR2 YYREEE (reference sequence). Germline trimming cut 5 bases from V and 5 bases from J; bases unmatched to any gene: 6. The CDR3 is 13 residues long.

The CDR3 spells CASSLNGGNQPQHF. In DNA form, the CDR3 reads TGTGCCAGCAGCCTGAACGGTGGCAATCAGCCCCAGCATTTT. The rearrangement links TRBV7-8 to TRBJ1-5; D is unclear. CDR1 and CDR2 (germline): SGHVS, FQNEAQ. The CDR3 extends over 14 amino acids. V was trimmed by 5 bases and J by 2 bases, leaving 10 bases between them.

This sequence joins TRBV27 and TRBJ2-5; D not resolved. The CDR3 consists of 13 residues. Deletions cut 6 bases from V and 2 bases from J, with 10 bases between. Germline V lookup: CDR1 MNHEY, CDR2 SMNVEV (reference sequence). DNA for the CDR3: TGTGCCAGCAGCCTAACAGAACAAGAGACCCAGTACTTC. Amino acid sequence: CASSLTEQETQYF.

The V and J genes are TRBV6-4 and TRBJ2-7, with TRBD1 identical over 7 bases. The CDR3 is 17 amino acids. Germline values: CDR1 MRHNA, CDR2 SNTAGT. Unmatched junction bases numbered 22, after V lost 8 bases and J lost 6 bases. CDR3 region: CASWHYLFRQGVCEQYF. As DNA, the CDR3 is TGTGCCAGCTGGCACTACCTATTTAGACAGGGTGTCTGCGAGCAGTACTTC.